This is a list of T cell receptor beta chains from one sample in a study of blood T cell repertoires in COVID-19. Clones were sequenced by immunoSEQ multiplex PCR, and TCRdb holds only the in-frame ones, with some missing. The sample lists 150,000 or so clones; about 80% were seen once. Specimen: peripheral blood. The source is a man aged 60 to 69 with acute or convalescent COVID-19. Each CDR3 is given with its conserved first and last residue. Each record gives: V gene, J gene, CDR3 protein.

>TRBV27|TRBJ2-1
CASNLGLAGVREQFF
>TRBV5-1|TRBJ1-5
CASSSGVHNQPQHF
>TRBV4-2|TRBJ1-6
CASSQDVNSYNSPLHF
>TRBV11-3|TRBJ1-4
CASSYGQGANEKLFF
>TRBV28|TRBJ2-7
CASTLRTGAYEQYF
>TRBV9|TRBJ2-6
CASSPTPWERAGANVLTF
>TRBV4-2|TRBJ1-1
CASSPSNRYTEAFF
>TRBV6-5|TRBJ2-7
CASSSPGQGASEQYF
>TRBV4-1|TRBJ1-2
CASSQGTGQTNGYTF
>TRBV7-9|TRBJ1-2
CASIGGGYGYTF
>TRBV7-2|TRBJ2-2
CASSFSGGMGGELFF
>TRBV19|TRBJ1-2
CASIGTGGNYGYTF
>TRBV6-6|TRBJ1-1
CASSYARTRNTEAFF
>TRBV6-5|TRBJ1-2
CASSKQGDFGYTF
>TRBV10-3|TRBJ2-5
CAISAGQGSETQYF
>TRBV6-6|TRBJ1-2
CAGSRHNYGYTF
>TRBV6-5|TRBJ1-2
CASRDRGETYGYTF
>TRBV24-1|TRBJ2-3
CATSQGAAGTDTQYF
>TRBV11-2|TRBJ2-5
CASSLDRFGAGVGTQYF